These 22 T cell receptor beta chains were sequenced from one sample in a study of cytomegalovirus exposure and HLA in healthy donors. In the PCR, 60 Vbeta and 13 Jbeta primers were used. Clones were read by immunoSEQ multiplex PCR, and TCRdb kept only the in-frame ones, dropping some. The sample holds over 150,000 clones, around 84% seen once. Sample: PBMCs. All receptors derive from a boy younger than 10 in good health and CMV-seronegative.

V is TRBV19 and J is TRBJ1-2; 12 bases are shared with TRBD1. Trimming removed 5 bases from V and 4 bases from J; junction bases left unmatched: 2. The CDR3 is 14 residues long. Per germline, CDR1 LNHDA and CDR2 SQIVND (reference sequence). Here the CDR3 reads CASSGDRGRYGYTF. The CDR3 nucleotides read TGTGCCAGTAGTGGGGACAGGGGGCGCTATGGCTACACCTTC.

The chain carries TRBV5-1 and TRBJ2-3, with D unclear. The CDR3 runs 12 residues. Germline-derived CDR1 and CDR2 are SGHRS and YFSETQ. Trimming stripped 4 bases from V and 3 bases from J, with 6 bases between. The CDR3 loop reads CASSPPTDTQYF. The CDR3, as DNA: TGCGCCAGCAGCCCTCCGACAGATACGCAGTATTTT.

The chain carries TRBV2 and TRBJ2-1, with 8 bases that match TRBD1. V gave up 1 base and J gave up 2 bases; unmatched junction bases: 4. Germline assignment: CDR1 SNHLY and CDR2 FYNNEI. The CDR3 totals 16 residues. In nucleotides, the CDR3 is TGTGCCAGCAGTGAAGGTGTGACAGGGGCCTACAATGAGCAGTTCTTC. Protein sequence: CASSEGVTGAYNEQFF.

This clone appeared a single time. The rearrangement uses TRBV7-2 and TRBJ2-5, with D hard to call. The length of the CDR3 is 13 residues. The germline gives CDR1 SGHTA, CDR2 FQGNSA. Trimming left V 5 bases short and J 5 bases short, with 12 bases between. The DNA of the CDR3 is TGTGCCAGCAGCAGGAGTAGTCTGGAGACCCAGTACTTC. Its protein product is CASSRSSLETQYF.

V gene TRBV18 combines with J gene TRBJ2-3; 9 bases line up with TRBD2. CDR3 size: 15 residues. V gave up 1 base and J gave up 4 bases; unmatched junction bases: 3. Germline V gene lookup returns CDR1 KGHSH and CDR2 LQKENI. The DNA of the CDR3 is TGTGCCAGCTCACCACGGGCGGGGGGGCCAGATACGCAGTATTTT. Translated, it gives CASSPRAGGPDTQYF.

V is TRBV6-1 and J is TRBJ2-2, with TRBD1 identical over 9 bases. V was clipped by 6 bases and J by 7 bases; unmatched bases: 6. Germline CDR1 and CDR2: MNHNS and SASEGT. CDR3 length: 14 amino acids. CDR3 DNA: TGTGCCAGCAGAGCGGACAGGGGATACGGGGAGCTGTTTTTT. Its protein is CASRADRGYGELFF.

The rearrangement links TRBV7-3 to TRBJ2-5; 14 positions match TRBD2. Per germline, CDR1 SGHTA and CDR2 FQGTGA. The CDR3 length is 15 residues. The V and J ends lost 6 bases and 5 bases, in that order; junction bases with no gene match: 5. Here the CDR3 DNA reads TGTGCCAGCAGACGCGGGACTAGCGGGAGTGAGACCCAGTACTTC. It encodes CASRRGTSGSETQYF.

About this clone: The same CDR3 arises from other DNA sequences in this sample as well. This sequence joins TRBV29-1 and TRBJ1-1; D perhaps matches TRBD1 (5 bases). Looked up from germline, CDR1 is SQVTM and CDR2 is ANQGSEA. The CDR3 runs to 13 residues. V lost 4 bases and J 0 bases, leaving 9 bases between the germline ends. CDR3 nucleotides: TGCAGCGTTGGTACAGGTATGAACACTGAAGCTTTCTTT. It specifies CSVGTGMNTEAFF.

This chain uses TRBV19 with TRBJ2-3; D is unclear. Germline V gives CDR1 LNHDA, CDR2 SQIVND (reference sequence). The V end was cut by 4 bases, the J end by 2 bases, with 13 bases between. The CDR3 has 15 amino acids. The CDR3 sequence: CASSSLAALTDTQYF. The CDR3 coding sequence is TGTGCCAGTAGTAGCCTGGCGGCCCTCACAGATACGCAGTATTTT.

The V call is TRBV28, the J call TRBJ1-1; 8 positions agree with TRBD1. With 6 bases clipped from V and 1 base from J, the junction kept 7 bases outside the gene matches. This CDR3 is 15 amino acids long. Looked up from germline, CDR1 is MDHEN and CDR2 is SYDVKM. The CDR3 is CASSLTGAGNTEAFF. Written as DNA, the CDR3 is TGTGCCAGCAGCCTGACAGGGGCAGGGAACACTGAAGCTTTCTTT.

This chain links TRBV1 with TRBJ1-5; the table's TRBD1 call for D was not verified on the DNA. TRBV1 is recorded as a pseudogene. The CDR3 is 13 amino acids. DNA for the CDR3: TGCACCAGCAGCCAAGAGCGAGGACAGGGGATTCATTTT. Its translation: CTSSQERGQGIHF.

This clone was found once. The J gene is TRBJ1-1, the V gene TRBV29-1, with D uncertain. From germline, CDR1 is SQVTM and CDR2 ANQGSEA. Trimming stripped 4 bases from V and 2 bases from J, with 8 bases between. This CDR3 is built from 12 residues. The CDR3 reads CSVARENTEAFF. The CDR3 bases are TGCAGCGTTGCACGGGAAAACACTGAAGCTTTCTTT. The full variable domain, completed using reference TRBV29-1 and TRBJ1-1, is SAVISQKPSRDICQRGTSLTIQCQVDSQVTMMFWYRQQPGQSLTLIATANQGSEATYESGFVIDKFPISRPNLTFSTLTVSNMSPEDSSIYLCSVARENTEAFFGQGTRLTVV.

The gene calls are TRBV29-1 and TRBJ1-1; no clear D. The CDR3 has 13 residues. Per the germline V gene, CDR1 is SQVTM and CDR2 is ANQGSEA. V lost 4 bases, J lost 4 bases, and 13 bases lay in between. This chain's CDR3 is CSVAENGPTEAFF. DNA for the CDR3: TGCAGCGTTGCGGAAAATGGGCCCACTGAAGCTTTCTTT.

V is TRBV7-3 and J is TRBJ2-1; a possible D gene is TRBD2 (6 bases). This CDR3 comprises 14 residues. V was cut by 1 base and J by 7 bases, with 11 bases left in between. CDR1 is SGHTA and CDR2 is FQGTGA in the germline V gene. Here the CDR3 reads CASSLNGRGNEQFF. CDR3 sequence (DNA): TGTGCCAGCAGCTTAAACGGGAGAGGTAATGAGCAGTTCTTC.

This clone was detected only once. The J gene is TRBJ2-1, the V gene TRBV7-6, with 12 bases fitting TRBD2. CDR1 and CDR2 (germline): SGHVS, FNYEAQ. V shed 3 bases and J 2 bases; nucleotides not matched to a gene: 5. The CDR3 has 17 amino acids. CDR3 sequence reads: CASSFRTSGITYNEQFF. CDR3 nucleotides: TGTGCCAGCAGCTTCCGGACTAGCGGGATAACCTACAATGAGCAGTTCTTC.

The chain couples TRBV6-1 to TRBJ1-2, with no clear D. Germline CDR1 is MNHNS and CDR2 is SASEGT. The CDR3 covers 14 residues. Trimming took off 5 bases at V and 4 bases at J, with 14 bases between the two ends. CDR3 coding DNA: TGTGCCAGCAGTAGCCGGGAGGGCTTCTATGGCTACACCTTC. It encodes CASSSREGFYGYTF.

This chain joins TRBV11-2 and TRBJ2-5, with 11 bases fitting TRBD2. Trimming at V came to 1 base and at J to 2 bases, leaving 0 bases not matched to a gene. Germline V gene data show CDR1 as SGHAT and CDR2 as FQNNGV. The CDR3 covers 15 residues. The CDR3, as DNA: TGTGCCAGCAGCTTAGGGACTAGCGGGCAAGAGACCCAGTACTTC. As protein: CASSLGTSGQETQYF.

This rearrangement joins TRBV28 to TRBJ1-1; D might be TRBD1 (6 bases). This CDR3 contains 14 residues. Between the trimmed V and J ends, which lost 8 bases and 1 base, there was a span of 14 bases. CDR1 and CDR2 (germline): MDHEN, SYDVKM. CDR3 in DNA: TGTGCCAGCTCCCAGGGGTACTGGAACACTGAAGCTTTCTTT. Translation gives CASSQGYWNTEAFF.

The table lists this clone with a few counts. This chain links TRBV2 with TRBJ2-3, with 9 bases lining up with TRBD1. The CDR3 has 15 residues. CDR1 and CDR2 from the germline V gene are SNHLY and FYNNEI. The junction had 3 bases not matched to a gene; V was cut back by 3 bases and J by 2 bases. CDR3 sequence: CASSDRDRATDTQYF. CDR3 sequence (DNA): TGTGCCAGCAGTGATCGGGACAGGGCCACAGATACGCAGTATTTT.

In its sample, this clone was seen a few times. This chain uses TRBV6-5 with TRBJ1-5; the D gene is possibly TRBD1 (6 bases). This CDR3 spans 12 amino acids. CDR1 is MNHEY, CDR2 SVGAGI, per germline. V was pared by 2 bases and J by 15 bases, with 14 bases between. The CDR3 region is CASSYGGGTLHF. As DNA, the CDR3 is TGTGCCAGCAGTTACGGGGGGGGGACACTGCATTTT.

This chain uses TRBV5-1 with TRBJ2-1, with TRBD1 matching over 11 bases. Trimming removed 3 bases from V and 4 bases from J; junction bases left unmatched: 3. CDR1 and CDR2 (germline): SGHRS, YFSETQ. This CDR3 has 15 amino acids. The CDR3 DNA sequence: TGCGCCAGCAGCTCGGGACAGGGGGAATACAATGAGCAGTTCTTC. It specifies CASSSGQGEYNEQFF.

The rearrangement links TRBV29-1 to TRBJ1-2; the match to TRBD1 covers 7 bases. The V segment lost 1 base and the J segment 12 bases; nucleotides outside the gene matches: 8. From germline, CDR1 is SQVTM and CDR2 ANQGSEA. There are 12 residues in the CDR3. The CDR3 nucleotides read TGCAGCGTTGAAGTAGGGACAGCCACTGACACCTTC. Residues: CSVEVGTATDTF.